This paragraph covers one T cell receptor beta chain sequence. These data originate in a study of blood T cell repertoires in COVID-19. Some clones are missing from TCRdb's copy, which holds only in-frame ones; the method was immunoSEQ multiplex PCR. The sample lists some 140,000 clones; roughly four fifths were seen once. CDR3 length: 14 amino acids. Trimming removed 7 bases from V and 2 bases from J, with 14 bases in between. Germline-derived CDR1 and CDR2 are LNHDA and SQIVND (reference sequence). This receptor was taken from a woman aged 80 or over with acute or convalescent COVID-19. The rearrangement joins TRBV19 to TRBJ1-1, with TRBD1 as a possible D gene (6 bases). Sequenced sample: peripheral blood. CDR3 region: CASTRRGTNTEAFF. CDR3 nucleotides: TGTGCCAGTACCAGAAGGGGGACCAACACTGAAGCTTTCTTT.